These 13 T cell receptor beta chains originate from one sample sequenced in a study of blood T cells in healthy people across ages. Through a sample-barcoded 5' primer and a J-beta primer mix, a second PCR was run for roughly 6 to 11 cycles. TCRdb processed the 5' RACE reads anew with MiXCR; each CDR3 protein has one entry. The sample includes nearly 800,000 distinct CDR3 sequences, approximately 25% seen only once; the top ten take more than 3%. These data were likewise used in another study, on T cells of mothers and their children.

The sample was blood. The receptor set was obtained from a boy aged 5-17 years in good health.

This clonotype was detected a few times. This chain connects TRBV7-2 to TRBJ1-1; no firm D call. V was clipped by 1 base and J by 4 bases, with 10 bases between them. Germline CDR1 is SGHTA and CDR2 is FQGNSA. There are 14 residues in the CDR3. CDR3 amino acids: CASSLESGITEAFF. The CDR3 region has the DNA TGTGCCAGCAGCTTAGAATCGGGGATCACTGAAGCTTTCTTT.

The chain recombines TRBV6-2 or TRBV6-3 with TRBJ2-7; TRBD2 matches at 9 bases. Germline CDR1 and CDR2: MNHEY and SVGEGT. The CDR3 is 17 residues long. J gave up 6 bases and V 4 bases, and 16 bases lay outside the gene matches. CDR3 protein: CASSSQGGRATRGEQYF. The CDR3 nucleotides are TGTGCCAGCAGTTCTCAGGGCGGGAGGGCCACGCGCGGCGAGCAGTACTTC.

The V call is TRBV29-1, the J call TRBJ1-2; D gene unclear. Deletions cut 7 bases from V and 8 bases from J, with 17 bases between. CDR3 length equals 12 residues. Germline V lookup: CDR1 SQVTM, CDR2 ANQGSEA. CDR3 loop: CSAIVAFRGYTF. The CDR3 DNA follows: TGCAGCGCCATCGTTGCGTTTCGGGGCTACACCTTC.

The chain combines TRBV28 with TRBJ2-5, with 10 bases fitting TRBD2. CDR3 length: 17 residues. The germline gives CDR1 MDHEN, CDR2 SYDVKM. The ends lost 3 bases at V and 2 bases at J; junction bases unmatched: 9. CDR3 in amino acids: CASSFPQRGGWQETQYF. The CDR3 region has the DNA TGTGCCAGCAGTTTCCCTCAGCGGGGGGGTTGGCAAGAGACCCAGTACTTC.

This clonotype has a handful of counts. The V and J genes are TRBV7-2 and TRBJ1-1; unclear D gene. V was shortened by 5 bases and J by 8 bases, with 12 bases between the two germline ends. There are 12 residues in the CDR3. Germline lookup yields CDR1 SGHTA and CDR2 FQGNSA. The CDR3 DNA sequence: TGTGCCAGCAGCACCCTACGGCCGGAAGCTTTCTTT. As protein: CASSTLRPEAFF.

This clonotype was picked up a small number of times. This is likely a read error, given that the CDR3 carries no conserved phenylalanine or tryptophan at its end. The chain employs TRBV29-1 and TRBJ2-5; D not resolved. The last part of the DNA fits TRBJ2-7 better; the J call may be wrong. Germline values: CDR1 SQVTM, CDR2 ANQGSEA. CDR3 size: 12 residues. DNA of the CDR3: TGCAGCGTTGAAGGTCGGGCCTACGAGCAGTACATC. Translated, it gives CSVEGRAYEQYI.

The chain joins TRBV11-1 to TRBJ2-7, with 12 bases aligning to TRBD2. The CDR3 length is 16 residues. Trimming cost V 5 bases and J 5 bases; bases outside gene matches: 10. The germline gives CDR1 SGHAT, CDR2 FQDESV (reference sequence). CDR3 nucleotide sequence: TGTGCCAGCAGCAAAACCCGACTAGCGGGAGTTAACGAGCAGTACTTC. This translates into CASSKTRLAGVNEQYF.

There are many counts of this clonotype. The rearrangement links TRBV15 to TRBJ2-7; D is perhaps TRBD1 (5 bases). Germline-derived CDR1 and CDR2 are LNHNV and YYDKDF (reference sequence). CDR3 size: 14 residues. Trimming stripped 0 bases from V and 2 bases from J, with 8 bases between. The CDR3 loop is CATSRDQGPYEQYF. In nucleotides, the CDR3 is TGTGCCACCAGCAGAGATCAGGGTCCCTACGAGCAGTACTTC. Filled out from reference TRBV15 and TRBJ2-7, the complete variable domain reads DAMVIQNPRYQVTQFGKPVTLSCSQTLNHNVMYWYQQKSSQAPKLLFHYYDKDFNNEADTPDNFQSRRPNTSFCFLDIRSPGLGDTAMYLCATSRDQGPYEQYFGPGTRLTVT.

This clonotype was seen only a few times. The V call is TRBV23-1, the J call TRBJ1-1; D is perhaps TRBD1 (5 bases). TRBV23-1 is an ORF, and what it does is uncertain. V was clipped by 4 bases and J by 6 bases, with 9 bases between them. The CDR3 runs to 12 residues. The CDR3 spells CASSLRGPEAFF. CDR3 in DNA: TGCGCCAGCAGTCTGAGGGGACCTGAAGCTTTCTTT.

J is TRBJ2-5 and V is TRBV7-2; TRBD1 matches 10 bases. This CDR3 contains 15 residues. CDR1 and CDR2 from the germline V gene are SGHTA and FQGNSA. With V trimmed by 1 base and J by 11 bases, 10 bases remained unmatched. The CDR3, as DNA: TGTGCCAGCAGCTTAGGGACAGGGGGAAGTGGCGGGCAGTACTTC. Translating gives CASSLGTGGSGGQYF.

This rearrangement joins TRBV5-1 to TRBJ2-5; weak D call: TRBD2 (6 bases). Trimming stripped 4 bases from V and 1 base from J, with 17 bases between. Germline-derived CDR1 and CDR2 are SGHRS and YFSETQ. This CDR3 contains 16 residues. The CDR3 spells CASSGVGMGGQETQYF. In nucleotides, the CDR3 is TGCGCCAGCAGCGGCGTAGGAATGGGGGGCCAAGAGACCCAGTACTTC.

In its sample, this clonotype was seen once. The chain joins TRBV5-1 to TRBJ2-7, with 8 bases identical to TRBD2. J gave up 0 bases and V 4 bases, and 18 bases lay outside the gene matches. In germline, CDR1 is SGHRS, CDR2 YFSETQ. CDR3 size: 19 residues. The CDR3 DNA reads as TGCGCCAGCAGCCAAGGAGCGGGAGCCAGAACAAGGAGCTCCTACGAGCAGTACTTC. It yields the protein CASSQGAGARTRSSYEQYF.

The chain employs TRBV20-1 and TRBJ2-2, with D perhaps matching TRBD1 (6 bases). Trimming cost V 2 bases and J 6 bases, with 13 bases left between them. The CDR3 has 14 residues. From germline, CDR1 is DFQATT and CDR2 SNEGSKA (reference sequence). The CDR3 sequence is CSARTTGDAGELFF. The CDR3, as DNA: TGCAGTGCTAGAACGACAGGCGACGCCGGGGAGCTGTTTTTT.